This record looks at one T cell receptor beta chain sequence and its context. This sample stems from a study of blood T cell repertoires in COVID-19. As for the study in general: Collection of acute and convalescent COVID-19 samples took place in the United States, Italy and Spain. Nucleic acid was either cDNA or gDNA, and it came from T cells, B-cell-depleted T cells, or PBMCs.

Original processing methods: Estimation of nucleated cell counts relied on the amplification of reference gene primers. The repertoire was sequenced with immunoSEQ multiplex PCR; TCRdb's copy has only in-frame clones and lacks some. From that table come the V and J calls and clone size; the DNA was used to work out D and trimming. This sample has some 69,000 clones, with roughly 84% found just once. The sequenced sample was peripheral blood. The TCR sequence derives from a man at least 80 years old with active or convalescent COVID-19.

The DNA of the CDR3 is TGTGCCAGCAGCCCAAGACAGGGAAGTGGGGCCAACGTCCTGACTTTC. Its translation is CASSPRQGSGANVLTF. This chain connects TRBV7-8 to TRBJ2-6; 7 bases agree with TRBD1. Germline V gene lookup returns CDR1 SGHVS and CDR2 FQNEAQ. The CDR3 covers 16 residues. J gave up 3 bases and V 5 bases, and 7 bases lay outside the gene matches.